A selection of T cell receptor beta chains follows, all from one sample in a study of cytomegalovirus exposure and HLA in healthy donors. This table comes from immunoSEQ multiplex PCR, and its TCRdb copy is limited to in-frame clones, with some not included. The table for this sample gives some 89,000 clones. Sequencing input: PBMCs. All receptors come from a woman in her 30s in good health and CMV-seronegative. CDR3s include the opening cysteine and the closing phenylalanine or tryptophan. The D gene is left open where the match is weak.

TRBJ1-5 TRBV27 NA CASSPRQFNQPQHF TGTGCCAGCAGTCCCAGACAGTTTAATCAGCCCCAGCATTTT
TRBJ2-1 TRBV7-9 NA CASSARRADEQFF TGTGCCAGCAGCGCAAGGAGGGCCGATGAGCAGTTCTTC
TRBJ2-3 TRBV9 TRBD1 CASSVGVAGGANTQYF TGTGCCAGCAGCGTAGGCGTCGCAGGGGGCGCGAATACGCAGTATTTT
TRBJ2-2 TRBV5-1 NA CASSRTATNTGELFF TGCGCCAGCAGCAGGACAGCCACGAACACCGGGGAGCTGTTTTTT
TRBJ2-1 TRBV9 NA CASSTSNEQFF TGTGCCAGCAGCACTAGCAATGAGCAGTTCTTC
TRBJ1-2 TRBV6-5 NA CASSLDPQEGYTF TGTGCCAGCAGTTTGGACCCACAGGAGGGCTACACCTTC
TRBJ1-1 TRBV27 NA CASSEGNTEAFF TGTGCCAGCTCCGAGGGGAACACTGAAGCTTTCTTT
TRBJ2-3 TRBV18 TRBD1 CASSPPLTGVSTDTQYF TGTGCCAGCTCACCACCGCTGACAGGGGTTAGCACAGATACGCAGTATTTT
TRBJ2-7 TRBV5-1 NA CASSLAGDWYEQYF TGCGCCAGCAGCTTGGCCGGGGATTGGTACGAGCAGTACTTC
TRBJ1-3 TRBV28 TRBD1 CASSLHPGTGVTGNTIYF TGTGCCAGCAGTTTACATCCTGGGACAGGGGTCACTGGAAACACCATATATTTT
TRBJ1-3 TRBV6-5 NA CASSYRWGPGNTIYF TGTGCCAGCAGTTATAGATGGGGGCCCGGAAACACCATATATTTT
TRBJ2-7 TRBV7-9 TRBD2 CASSLVASGRTLYEQYF TGTGCCAGCAGCTTAGTCGCTAGCGGGAGGACACTTTACGAGCAGTACTTC
TRBJ2-7 TRBV7-2 NA CASSLTGRYEQYF TGTGCCAGCAGCTTAACAGGGCGCTACGAGCAGTACTTC
TRBJ1-2 TRBV5-4 TRBD1 CASSTGGDRANYGYTF TGTGCCAGCAGCACCGGGGGCGACAGGGCTAACTATGGCTACACCTTC
TRBJ2-2 TRBV1 NA CTSSQDSTAQGPTNTGELFF TGCACCAGCAGCCAAGATTCGACAGCCCAAGGGCCAACGAACACCGGGGAGCTGTTTTTT
TRBJ2-7 TRBV9 NA CASSPNTREQYF TGTGCCAGCAGCCCCAACACGAGGGAGCAGTACTTC
TRBJ1-1 TRBV5-1 NA CASSLASPADTEAFF TGCGCCAGCAGCTTGGCCTCCCCGGCGGACACTGAAGCTTTCTTT
TRBJ1-3 TRBV7-2 NA CASSIDRPAGNTIYF TGTGCCAGCAGCATCGACAGACCAGCTGGAAACACCATATATTTT
TRBJ1-1 TRBV27 NA CASSYGGNTEAFF TGTGCCAGCAGTTATGGAGGGAACACTGAAGCTTTCTTT
TRBJ2-5 TRBV28 TRBD1 CASSLILRGRLETQYF TGTGCCAGCAGTTTAATTCTAAGGGGGCGCCTAGAGACCCAGTACTTC
TRBJ2-4 TRBV11-2 TRBD2 CASSGTSGGLINIQYF TGTGCCAGCAGCGGGACTAGCGGGGGCCTCATAAACATTCAGTACTTC
TRBJ1-5 TRBV29-1 NA CKNQGHQPQHF TGCAAAAACCAGGGGCATCAGCCCCAGCATTTT
TRBJ2-1 TRBV5-1 TRBD1 CASSTLSGTGGNEQFF TGCGCCAGCAGCACACTCTCCGGGACAGGGGGGAATGAGCAGTTCTTC
TRBJ2-5 TRBV2 NA CASSDFLARQETQYF TGTGCCAGCAGTGACTTTCTAGCCCGCCAAGAGACCCAGTACTTC
TRBJ2-7 TRBV6-5 NA CASTHGGEQYF TGTGCCAGCACCCACGGCGGGGAGCAGTACTTC
TRBJ2-2 TRBV21-1 NA CASSNLANTGELFF TGTGCCAGCAGCAACCTCGCGAACACCGGGGAGCTGTTTTTT
TRBJ2-7 TRBV7-8 NA CASSFFRERSYEQYF TGTGCCAGCAGCTTTTTTAGGGAGAGATCCTACGAGCAGTACTTC